This TCR beta chain came from a study of CD8+ T cells in alopecia areata. RNA extraction and reverse transcription yielded cDNA as sequencing template. Measured with immunoSEQ multiplex PCR; TCRdb has only the in-frame clones, and not every one. This repertoire shows 150,000 or so clones, roughly 50% found once; its top ten account for over 5.5%. This clone has more than one count but fewer than ten. This TCR was recovered from a human donor with alopecia areata. The sample taken for sequencing was CD4+ T cells sorted from blood.

The chain's CDR3 is CAWSSGSLYEQYF. The DNA for the CDR3 is TGTGCCTGGAGTTCCGGGAGTCTCTACGAGCAGTACTTC. The V gene is TRBV30, the J gene TRBJ2-7; possibly TRBD2 for D (6 bases). CDR1 and CDR2 (germline): GTSNPN, SVGIG (reference sequence). CDR3 size: 13 residues. V was shortened by 2 bases and J by 3 bases, with 11 bases between the two germline ends.